These 15 T cell receptor beta chains were all obtained from the same sample, sequenced in a study of prognosis after radiotherapy for stage I lung cancer. Starting from genomic DNA, TCR beta CDR3 was amplified through two-round multiplex PCR. First-round PCR amplification was performed with primers specific to each TRBV and TRBJ gene. MiXCR, run by TCRdb on the multiplex PCR reads, gives a single entry per CDR3 protein. The table shows around 14,000 distinct CDR3 sequences, with 37% occurring only once. Sample: PBMCs, taken before or after stereotactic body radiation therapy (not recorded which). Every receptor here comes from a donor older than 45 with non-small cell lung cancer.

By sample share, this clonotype is medium-sized. This chain joins TRBV6-1 and TRBJ2-3; D unresolved. Trimming cost V 1 base and J 4 bases, with 12 bases left between them. Germline-derived CDR1 and CDR2 are MNHNS and SASEGT. The CDR3 extends over 15 amino acids. CDR3 loop: CASSEGASGADTQYF. CDR3 nucleotides: TGTGCCAGCAGTGAAGGGGCTTCGGGCGCAGATACGCAGTATTTT.

This clonotype was seen many times. The rearrangement uses TRBV9 and TRBJ2-2; D remains ambiguous. This CDR3 region has 15 residues. CDR1 is SGDLS, CDR2 YYNGEE, per germline. Trimming took 1 base from V and 3 from J, leaving 10 bases between them. The CDR3 here is CASSVSQAHTGELFF. The CDR3 bases are TGTGCCAGCAGCGTAAGCCAGGCGCACACCGGGGAGCTGTTTTTT.

Concerning this clonotype itself: This may come from a read error, since a much larger clone is one base off. The rearrangement joins TRBV2 to TRBJ2-5; 7 nucleotides line up with TRBD2. Germline V CDR1 and CDR2: SNHLY, FYNNEI. With 9 bases clipped from V and 2 bases from J, the junction kept 9 bases outside the gene matches. CDR3 length: 14 residues. In nucleotides, the CDR3 is TGTGCCAGAAAGGTCCCGGGGGGTCAAGAGACCCAGTACTTC. It is translated as CARKVPGGQETQYF. Complete variable domain (other parts from reference TRBV2 and TRBJ2-5): EPEVTQTPSHQVTQMGQEVILRCVPISNHLYFYWYRQILGQKVEFLVSFYNNEISEKSEIFDDQFSVERPDGSNFTLKIRSTKLEDSAMYFCARKVPGGQETQYFGPGTRLLVL.

The chain couples TRBV20-1 to TRBJ1-1; possible D gene TRBD1, 5 bases. The CDR3 spans 13 residues. CDR1 DFQATT and CDR2 SNEGSKA come from the germline V gene (reference sequence). Trimming took 5 bases from V and 1 from J, leaving 11 bases between them. For the CDR3, the DNA is TGCAGTGCTCGACTCACAGGGAACACTGAAGCTTTCTTT. The encoded protein is CSARLTGNTEAFF.

This clonotype was counted once. V and J are TRBV6-1 and TRBJ1-2; unclear D gene. Germline lookup yields CDR1 MNHNS and CDR2 SASEGT. The V end lost 7 bases, the J end lost 0 bases, and 9 bases lay between the germline ends. The CDR3 spans 13 residues. The CDR3 reads CASIATANYGYTF. The CDR3 region has the DNA TGTGCCAGCATCGCTACAGCTAACTATGGCTACACCTTC.

As regards this clonotype: A far larger clone is off by one base, so a read error is likely. The chain joins TRBV6-9 to TRBJ2-7; D not certain. Germline V gene sequence: CDR1 MNHGY, CDR2 SVAAGI. Trimming removed 5 bases from V and 3 bases from J, with 5 bases in between. The CDR3 loop spans 11 amino acids. The CDR3 DNA follows: TGTGCCAGCAGTATGGACTACGAGCAGTACTTC. It yields the protein CASSMDYEQYF.

This clonotype was detected many times. The chain is built from TRBV6-1 and TRBJ1-2; D not resolved. V lost 6 bases to trimming and J lost 4 bases, with 12 bases between them. Germline V gene sequence: CDR1 MNHNS, CDR2 SASEGT. The CDR3 covers 13 residues. CDR3 DNA: TGTGCCAGCAGCGCGCGGGGATTCTATGGCTACACCTTC. This encodes CASSARGFYGYTF.

As regards this clonotype: One end of the junction varies from germline; a read error may be responsible. CDR3 region: CAISLGGATRGNEHFF. DNA for the CDR3: TGTGCCATCAGTTTAGGAGGGGCAACTCGGGGCAATGAGCATTTCTTC. The chain recombines TRBV12-3 or TRBV12-4 with TRBJ2-1; TRBD2 might be the D (6 bases). The CDR3 runs 16 residues.

This clonotype is termed medium-sized. V gene TRBV6-1 combines with J gene TRBJ2-3, with TRBD2 matching 9 bases. The V and J ends lost 1 base and 2 bases, in that order; junction bases with no gene match: 4. CDR3 size: 16 residues. From germline, CDR1 is MNHNS and CDR2 SASEGT. Here the CDR3 DNA reads TGTGCCAGCAGTGAAGGAGCGGGGGGTTCCACAGATACGCAGTATTTT. This gives the protein CASSEGAGGSTDTQYF.

This clonotype was found many times. The rearrangement uses TRBV2 and TRBJ1-5; TRBD1 matches 9 bases. The CDR3 is 15 residues long. The V gene end was trimmed by 9 bases and the J gene end by 0 bases; junction bases not matched to a gene: 6. Germline assignment: CDR1 SNHLY and CDR2 FYNNEI. The CDR3 loop reads CASGTGRNSNQPQHF. In DNA, the CDR3 is TGTGCCAGTGGGACAGGGAGGAATAGCAATCAGCCCCAGCATTTT.

About this clonotype: A junction end diverges from the germline sequence, so it may reflect a read error. This chain connects TRBV20-1 to TRBJ2-5; TRBD2 matches 8 bases. The CDR3 has 15 amino acids. Germline V gene data show CDR1 as DFQATT and CDR2 as SNEGSKA (reference sequence). The CDR3, as DNA: TGCAGTGCTAGAGGGGGCGGGGGGATCCAAGATACCCAGTACTTC. This translates into CSARGGGGIQDTQYF.

To note about this clonotype: At one boundary the junction diverges from the germline segment, which might be a read error. The chain links TRBV7-3 to TRBJ2-2; TRBD2 matches at 9 bases. The CDR3 spans 17 residues. Germline V gene sequence: CDR1 SGHTA, CDR2 FQGTGA. The CDR3 region has the DNA TGTGCCAGCAGCCTTACCGGGACTAGCATAGTGACCGGTGAGCTGTTTTTT. Translated, it gives CASSLTGTSIVTGELFF.

As for this clonotype: A far larger clone differs by one base, so this is likely a read error. This rearrangement joins TRBV7-6 to TRBJ2-7; D ambiguous. CDR1 and CDR2 from the germline V gene are SGHVS and FNYEAQ. V dropped 0 bases and J dropped 5 bases, with 8 bases sitting between them. The CDR3 length is 13 residues. CDR3 protein: CASSLARRDEQYF. The CDR3 nucleotides are TGTGCCAGCAGCTTAGCCCGAAGGGACGAGCAGTACTTC.

This clonotype came up many times. This chain joins TRBV2 and TRBJ1-2; 7 bases match TRBD1. V dropped 2 bases and J dropped 7; count of bases not matched to a gene: 4. The CDR3 is 13 amino acids. Germline CDR1 reads SNHLY; CDR2 reads FYNNEI. CDR3 residues: CASSERGGSGYTF. The CDR3 region has the DNA TGTGCCAGCAGTGAAAGAGGGGGCAGTGGCTACACCTTC.

The chain recombines TRBV19 with TRBJ1-5, with D tentatively TRBD1 (5 bases). CDR3 length: 15 residues. The germline CDR1 and CDR2 sequences are LNHDA and SQIVND (reference sequence). The ends were cut back, 4 bases at V and 4 bases at J, with 14 bases in the middle. In nucleotides, the CDR3 is TGTGCCAGTAGTAGGGCCGGGGCAGTAAATCAGCCCCAGCATTTT. It is translated as CASSRAGAVNQPQHF.